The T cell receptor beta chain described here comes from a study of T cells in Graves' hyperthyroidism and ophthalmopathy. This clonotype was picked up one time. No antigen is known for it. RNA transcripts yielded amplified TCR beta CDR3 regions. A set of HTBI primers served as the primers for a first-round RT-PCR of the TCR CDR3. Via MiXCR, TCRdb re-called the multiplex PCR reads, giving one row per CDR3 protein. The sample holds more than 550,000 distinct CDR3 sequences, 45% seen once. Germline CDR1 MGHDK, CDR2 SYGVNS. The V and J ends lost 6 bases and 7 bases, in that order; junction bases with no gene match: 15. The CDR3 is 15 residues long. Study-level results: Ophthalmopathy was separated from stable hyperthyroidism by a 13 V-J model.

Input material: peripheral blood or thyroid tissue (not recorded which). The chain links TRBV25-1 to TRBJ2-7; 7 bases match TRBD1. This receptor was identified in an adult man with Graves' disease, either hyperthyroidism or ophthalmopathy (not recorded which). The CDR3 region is CASSDTGDLHTEQYF. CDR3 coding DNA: TGTGCCAGCAGCGACACAGGGGACCTTCACACTGAGCAGTACTTC.